This note documents a single T cell receptor (beta chain) sequence. The specificity of this receptor is unknown. The input lacks base qualities; no much larger clone sits a single base away. Library construction relied on the immunoSEQ multiplex PCR assay. Rearranged TCR beta chain sequences were amplified using the hsTCRB Kit according to the manufacturer's protocol. An Illumina MiSeq was used to sequence the TCRB libraries. Concerning the study's data processing: The proprietary platform of the kit vendor was used for demultiplexing, trimming and gene mapping. Entries here come from immuneACCESS through TCRdb and include only in-frame sequences with V and J called. Some clones fail to appear in such tables; in the studies checked, an unresolved V gene covers under half of the shortfall, and the cause of the remainder is unknown. V, J and clone size were drawn from that table, and D and trimming were deduced from the DNA. This sample comprises roughly 57,000 clones, approximately 89% of them detected only once. 1.9% of the sample goes to the ten largest clones.

The time point tag for this specimen amounts to: week 11, during vaccination. A 20-mer mutant IDH1 peptide at 300 micrograms in Montanide made up each vaccine dose, which was injected subcutaneously together with topical imiquimod. Newly diagnosed WHO grade 3 or 4 IDH1-mutant astrocytomas showing loss of nuclear ATRX were present in the donors. The samples were drawn from NOA16, a multicentre, single-arm, open-label phase I trial in Germany that tested a mutant IDH1 peptide vaccine in humans for the first time. Genomic DNA for TCRB sequencing was isolated from EDTA blood with the DNeasy Blood and Tissue Kit. The sample is drawn from a study of a mutant IDH1 vaccine in newly diagnosed glioma (dated by TCRdb to the early 2020s). Study-wide context: Eight vaccinations were administered to patients in weeks 1, 3, 5, 7, 11, 15, 19 and 23, corresponding to visits V03 through V10. Vaccination was initiated 4-6 weeks after radiotherapy alone, or concurrently with temozolomide cycles in the chemotherapy-containing groups. Of the roughly 33 treated patients, around 62% were male and around 38% were female, and a mean age of approximately 40 years was recorded. Before enrollment, patients had received standard therapy of radiotherapy alone, temozolomide alone, or radiochemotherapy with temozolomide; most received the combination. Six visits were used for peripheral blood collection: V03 (baseline), V05, V07, V10, V12 and V13. For exploratory analyses, longitudinal TCRB deep sequencing was carried out in 25 to 30 treated patients wherever samples were available.

The germline V gene encodes CDR1 SGHNT and CDR2 YYREEE (reference sequence). V was cut back by 1 base and J by 10 bases, leaving a gap of 17 bases between them. CDR3 length: 15 amino acids, cysteine to phenylalanine. The kept DNA is CDR3 alone, 45 bases in frame from the first base. Broad study findings and their caveats: It was noted by the authors that analyses of patient blood samples could not be reproduced owing to sample limitations. Immune responses induced by the vaccine were seen in more than 85% of patients across multiple MHC alleles. Selection of PBMC samples for TCRB deep sequencing was based on availability. Changes in the top peripheral T cell clonotypes picked up by TCRB sequencing did not appear to be linked to pseudoprogression.

The V and J genes are TRBV5-4 and TRBJ1-4, with a weak D call of TRBD1 (6 bases match). Sequences were derived from PBMCs, sampled from a glioma patient whose treatment included an IDH1 peptide vaccine. The clonotype originates from a man aged 35-49 years with glioma. Here is the DNA: TGTGCCAGCAGCTTGCCGGACGGGGGCGGTGGAAAACTGTTTTTT. The encoded protein is CASSLPDGGGGKLFF.